A single sample gave rise to the 27 T cell receptor beta chains below, sequenced in a study of cytomegalovirus exposure and HLA in healthy donors. The PCR used 60 Vbeta and 13 Jbeta primers. Here immunoSEQ multiplex PCR was the method, and the copy in TCRdb shows in-frame clones only, minus some. The sample yields 150,000 to 200,000 clones, 70% to 90% seen once. Sequencing was performed on PBMCs. All receptors come from a man between 18 and 29 years old in good health and CMV-seropositive.

The chain uses TRBV11-2 and TRBJ2-1; TRBD1 agrees at 7 bases. Germline lookup yields CDR1 SGHAT and CDR2 FQNNGV. V shed 4 bases, J shed 12 bases, and the junction held 12 bases outside the gene matches. The CDR3 loop spans 14 amino acids. The CDR3 DNA follows: TGTGCCAGCAGCTCGGGACAGTTGGGGCTTGGGCAGTTCTTC. Translation: CASSSGQLGLGQFF. Full variable domain (rest looked up from reference TRBV11-2 and TRBJ2-1): EAGVAQSPRYKIIEKRQSVAFWCNPISGHATLYWYQQILGQGPKLLIQFQNNGVVDDSQLPKDRFSAERLKGVDSTLKIQPAKLEDSAVYLCASSSGQLGLGQFFGPGTRLTVL.

The gene calls are TRBV6-4 and TRBJ2-1, with 9 bases aligning to TRBD1. Germline V gives CDR1 MRHNA, CDR2 SNTAGT. CDR3 length: 17 residues. The V segment lost 6 bases and the J segment 6 bases; nucleotides outside the gene matches: 15. The CDR3 coding sequence is TGTGCCAGCAGCGGACGTGTGTTGGACAGGGGTTGCAATGAGCAGTTCTTC. It specifies CASSGRVLDRGCNEQFF.

The chain has TRBV27 and TRBJ2-7; 10 bases line up with TRBD1. CDR3 length: 15 amino acids. V was clipped by 6 bases and J by 1 base; unmatched bases: 6. Germline CDR1 MNHEY, CDR2 SMNVEV (reference sequence). The CDR3, as DNA: TGTGCCAGCAGGCTGACAGGGGGCAAATCCTACGAGCAGTACTTC. This encodes CASRLTGGKSYEQYF.

The sample holds a few counts of this clone. The chain is built from TRBV7-3 and TRBJ1-5; no definite D call. V was cut by 7 bases and J by 2 bases, with 18 bases left in between. The germline V gene has CDR1 SGHTA and CDR2 FQGTGA. The CDR3 is made up of 16 amino acids. Written as DNA, the CDR3 is TGTGCCAGCACCATAGCTATAGCCTCGGGCAATCAGCCCCAGCATTTT. Translated, it gives CASTIAIASGNQPQHF. The full variable domain, with the rest looked up from reference TRBV7-3 and TRBJ1-5, is GAGVSQTPSNKVTEKGKYVELRCDPISGHTALYWYRQSLGQGPEFLIYFQGTGAADDSGLPNDRFFAVRPEGSVSTLKIQRTERGDSAVYLCASTIAIASGNQPQHFGDGTRLSIL.

This chain connects TRBV6-1 to TRBJ1-2; TRBD1 is a possible D gene (5 bases). The CDR3 spans 13 residues. V was pared by 4 bases and J by 4 bases, with 10 bases between. Germline CDR1 and CDR2: MNHNS and SASEGT. The CDR3 reads CASSAQVPYGYTF. CDR3 DNA: TGTGCCAGCAGTGCACAGGTACCCTATGGCTACACCTTC.

The chain recombines TRBV28 with TRBJ2-1; D possibly corresponds to TRBD2 (7 bases). V was clipped by 5 bases and J by 2 bases, with 10 bases between them. This CDR3 spans 14 amino acids. Germline V gene data show CDR1 as MDHEN and CDR2 as SYDVKM. CDR3 sequence reads: CASSPGGPYNEQFF. The CDR3 coding sequence is TGTGCCAGCAGTCCCGGGGGGCCCTACAATGAGCAGTTCTTC. Using reference TRBV28 and TRBJ2-1 for the parts outside the CDR3, the full variable domain is DVKVTQSSRYLVKRTGEKVFLECVQDMDHENMFWYRQDPGLGLRLIYFSYDVKMKEKGDIPEGYSVSREKKERFSLILESASTNQTSMYLCASSPGGPYNEQFFGPGTRLTVL.

V and J are TRBV10-3 and TRBJ2-7; 10 nucleotides agree with TRBD1. Looked up from germline, CDR1 is ENHRY and CDR2 is SYGVKD. The J segment lost 2 bases and the V segment lost 6 bases, leaving 4 bases of the junction unmatched. This CDR3 has 14 amino acids. CDR3 loop: CAIRPGQGTYEQYF. The CDR3 nucleotides are TGTGCCATCAGACCGGGACAGGGGACCTACGAGCAGTACTTC.

The chain employs TRBV6-1 and TRBJ2-7, with TRBD1 matching 10 bases. Unmatched junction bases numbered 4, after V lost 6 bases and J lost 2 bases. CDR1 MNHNS and CDR2 SASEGT come from the germline V gene. CDR3 length: 14 amino acids. The CDR3 coding sequence is TGTGCCAGCAGCAAAGACAGGGGGCCCTACGAGCAGTACTTC. Protein sequence: CASSKDRGPYEQYF.

The J gene is TRBJ2-7, the V gene TRBV2; TRBD2 matches 12 bases. Unmatched junction bases numbered 10, after V lost 0 bases and J lost 7 bases. CDR3 length: 17 residues. From germline, CDR1 is SNHLY and CDR2 FYNNEI. Here the CDR3 DNA reads TGTGCCAGCAGTGAAGCACGGGCTAGCGGGGGGGCCTTTGAGCAGTACTTC. Translating it yields CASSEARASGGAFEQYF.

The chain uses TRBV5-1 and TRBJ2-7, with a possible D match to TRBD2 (6 bases). The germline V and J ends were trimmed by 2 bases and 4 bases, with 13 bases remaining between them. The CDR3 loop spans 14 amino acids. Germline loops: CDR1 SGHRS, CDR2 YFSETQ. CDR3 loop: CASSLTGGTYEQYF. The DNA for the CDR3 is TGCGCCAGCAGCTTAACCGGGGGAACTTACGAGCAGTACTTC.

The rearrangement joins TRBV4-2 to TRBJ1-3; D ambiguous. Germline lookup yields CDR1 LGHNA and CDR2 YNFKEQ. The CDR3 extends over 15 amino acids. Trimming removed 0 bases from V and 4 bases from J, with 10 bases in between. The CDR3 protein is CASSQEWAAGNTIYF. The CDR3 DNA reads TGTGCCAGCAGCCAAGAGTGGGCTGCCGGAAACACCATATATTTT.

This chain links TRBV7-2 with TRBJ2-3, with D hard to call. CDR3 length: 17 amino acids. Trimming took off 2 bases at V and 0 bases at J, with 15 bases between the two ends. From germline, CDR1 is SGHTA and CDR2 FQGNSA. The DNA of the CDR3 is TGTGCCAGCAGCTTATCGGCAGGCCCAACTAGCACAGATACGCAGTATTTT. Amino acids: CASSLSAGPTSTDTQYF.

The chain is built from TRBV27 and TRBJ1-2; 7 nucleotides match TRBD1. Germline CDR1 reads MNHEY; CDR2 reads SMNVEV (reference sequence). CDR3 length: 14 amino acids. The V and J ends lost 6 bases and 8 bases, in that order; junction bases with no gene match: 12. The CDR3 DNA reads as TGTGCCAGCAGGAAGGGGACAGCTGTATTGGGCTACACCTTC. This sequence encodes CASRKGTAVLGYTF.

The rearrangement links TRBV5-1 to TRBJ1-3; 8 nucleotides align to TRBD1. Germline CDR1 reads SGHRS; CDR2 reads YFSETQ. This CDR3 has 18 residues. Trimming cost V 1 base and J 0 bases; bases outside gene matches: 9. CDR3 in amino acids: CASSLTGQTGGSGNTIYF. Here the CDR3 DNA reads TGCGCCAGCAGCTTGACCGGCCAAACAGGGGGCTCTGGAAACACCATATATTTT.

The V and J genes are TRBV7-7 and TRBJ2-3; 8 bases map to TRBD1. In germline, CDR1 is SSHAT, CDR2 FNYEAQ (reference sequence). V gave up 4 bases and J gave up 5 bases; unmatched junction bases: 2. This CDR3 spans 13 amino acids. CDR3 region: CASSSDRGDTQYF. The DNA of the CDR3 is TGTGCCAGCAGCTCTGACAGGGGAGATACGCAGTATTTT.

The chain employs TRBV6-6 and TRBJ2-1; 11 nucleotides match TRBD2. CDR1 MNHNY and CDR2 SVGAGI come from the germline V gene (reference sequence). CDR3 size: 14 residues. J lost 2 bases, V lost 8 bases, and 2 bases had no gene match. The CDR3 region is CASRSGGAYNEQFF. CDR3 sequence (DNA): TGTGCCAGCCGTAGCGGGGGGGCCTACAATGAGCAGTTCTTC.

The chain combines TRBV11-2 with TRBJ2-1; 7 positions agree with TRBD1. Germline V gives CDR1 SGHAT, CDR2 FQNNGV. V gave up 2 bases and J gave up 9 bases; unmatched junction bases: 13. The CDR3 covers 16 residues. CDR3: CASSLRDSRFTGEQFF. The CDR3 nucleotides are TGTGCCAGCAGCTTAAGGGACAGCAGGTTCACTGGTGAGCAGTTCTTC.

The gene calls are TRBV6-1 and TRBJ2-1; 11 nucleotides line up with TRBD1. In germline, CDR1 is MNHNS, CDR2 SASEGT. Trimming cost V 4 bases and J 12 bases; bases outside gene matches: 14. The CDR3 runs 16 residues. The CDR3 sequence: CASSGWGTGGLGVQFF. The CDR3 DNA reads as TGTGCCAGCAGTGGTTGGGGGACAGGGGGTTTAGGCGTGCAGTTCTTC.

This chain links TRBV9 with TRBJ2-3; possibly TRBD2 for D (5 bases). The CDR3 sequence is 16 residues long. V lost 0 bases and J lost 2, with 13 bases in between. CDR1 is SGDLS and CDR2 is YYNGEE in the germline V gene. CDR3 region: CASSVVGLYSTDTQYF. The CDR3 DNA is TGTGCCAGCAGCGTAGTCGGACTTTACTCCACAGATACGCAGTATTTT. The complete variable domain, with remaining parts taken from reference TRBV9 and TRBJ2-3, reads DSGVTQTPKHLITATGQRVTLRCSPRSGDLSVYWYQQSLDQGLQFLIQYYNGEERAKGNILERFSAQQFPDLHSELNLSSLELGDSALYFCASSVVGLYSTDTQYFGPGTRLTVL.

The genes are TRBV4-1 and TRBJ2-3; weak D call: TRBD1 (6 bases). The CDR3 length is 15 residues. V shed 3 bases and J shed 6 bases, with 16 bases lying between them. Germline V gives CDR1 MGHRA, CDR2 YSYEKL. DNA of the CDR3: TGCGCCAGCAGCCAGGAGACAGGCCCCTTGGATACGCAGTATTTT. This codes for CASSQETGPLDTQYF.

The chain combines TRBV12-5 with TRBJ1-5; 7 bases map to TRBD1. This CDR3 is built from 17 residues. CDR1 is LGHNT, CDR2 FRNRAP, per germline. V trimming: 2 bases; J trimming: 0 bases; junction bases outside the gene matches: 7. The chain's CDR3 is CASGLNIDRDSNQPQHF. The CDR3 DNA follows: TGTGCTAGTGGTTTGAATATAGACAGGGATAGCAATCAGCCCCAGCATTTT.

This chain uses TRBV6-5 with TRBJ2-7, with 9 bases identical to TRBD1. Germline values: CDR1 MNHEY, CDR2 SVGAGI. J gave up 6 bases and V 2 bases, and 5 bases lay outside the gene matches. This CDR3 has 14 residues. For the CDR3, the DNA is TGTGCCAGCAGTTACACGGGACAGGGCGTCGAGCAGTACTTC. Translation gives CASSYTGQGVEQYF.

The chain combines TRBV18 with TRBJ2-5; D call uncertain. The CDR3 has 11 amino acids. Between the trimmed V and J ends, which lost 8 bases and 5 bases, there was a span of 9 bases. Germline V gene data show CDR1 as KGHSH and CDR2 as LQKENI. The CDR3 region is CASPKRETQYF. The CDR3 coding sequence is TGTGCCAGCCCCAAACGGGAGACCCAGTACTTC.

This clone appeared once. The chain combines TRBV7-9 with TRBJ2-5, with D possibly being TRBD2 (5 bases). Germline assignment: CDR1 SEHNR and CDR2 FQNEAQ (reference sequence). Trimming shortened V by 3 bases and J by 4 bases, and 15 bases separated the two germline ends. The CDR3 has 15 amino acids. The CDR3 coding sequence is TGTGCCAGCAGCTTGGGCGGCGCGGGCGTAGAGACCCAGTACTTC. Protein product: CASSLGGAGVETQYF.

The chain joins TRBV9 to TRBJ2-3, with TRBD2 identical over 8 bases. Trimming at V came to 4 bases and at J to 5 bases, leaving 9 bases not matched to a gene. There are 15 residues in the CDR3. CDR1 SGDLS and CDR2 YYNGEE come from the germline V gene. The CDR3 sequence is CASSSAAGVGDTQYF. CDR3 in DNA: TGTGCCAGCAGCTCCGCAGCGGGGGTGGGAGATACGCAGTATTTT.

The count of this clone is one. The sample contains more than one DNA sequence encoding this CDR3. The chain carries TRBV11-2 and TRBJ2-7; D gene uncertain. The CDR3 has 13 amino acids. Germline values: CDR1 SGHAT, CDR2 FQNNGV. The V gene lost 0 bases and the J gene lost 0 bases, with 3 bases spanning the gap. The CDR3 DNA sequence: TGTGCCAGCAGCTTAGACAGCTCCTACGAGCAGTACTTC. Amino acids: CASSLDSSYEQYF.

This sequence joins TRBV5-1 and TRBJ1-6, with 7 bases identical to TRBD1. Germline V gives CDR1 SGHRS, CDR2 YFSETQ. Trimming took 4 bases from V and 4 from J; bases not matched to a gene: 11. The CDR3 covers 17 residues. The CDR3 sequence is CASSEQGSFHYNSPLHF. The CDR3 coding sequence is TGCGCCAGCAGCGAACAGGGGTCCTTTCATTATAATTCACCCCTCCACTTT.